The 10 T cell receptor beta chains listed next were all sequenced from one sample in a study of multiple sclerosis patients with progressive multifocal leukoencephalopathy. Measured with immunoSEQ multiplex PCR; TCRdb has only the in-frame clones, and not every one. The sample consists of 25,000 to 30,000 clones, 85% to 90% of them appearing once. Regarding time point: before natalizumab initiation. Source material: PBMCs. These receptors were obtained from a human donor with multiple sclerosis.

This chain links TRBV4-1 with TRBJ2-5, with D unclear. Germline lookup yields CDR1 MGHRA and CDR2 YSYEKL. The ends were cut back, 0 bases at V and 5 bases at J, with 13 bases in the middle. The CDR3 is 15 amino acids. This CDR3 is CASSQEFRVGETQYF. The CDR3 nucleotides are TGCGCCAGCAGCCAAGAATTTCGGGTTGGGGAGACCCAGTACTTC.

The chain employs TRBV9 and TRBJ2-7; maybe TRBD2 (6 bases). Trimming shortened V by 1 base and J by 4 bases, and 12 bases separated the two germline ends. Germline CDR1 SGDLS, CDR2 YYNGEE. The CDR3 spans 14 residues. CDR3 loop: CASSVRDSSYEQYF. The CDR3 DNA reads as TGTGCCAGCAGCGTACGGGACTCCTCATACGAGCAGTACTTC.

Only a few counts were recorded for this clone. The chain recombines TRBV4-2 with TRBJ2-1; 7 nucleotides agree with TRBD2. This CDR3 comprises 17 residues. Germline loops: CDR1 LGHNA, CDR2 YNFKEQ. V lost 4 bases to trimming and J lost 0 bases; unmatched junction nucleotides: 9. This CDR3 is CASSPSSRGSSYNEQFF. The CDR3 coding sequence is TGTGCCAGCAGCCCGAGCTCGCGGGGGAGCTCCTACAATGAGCAGTTCTTC.

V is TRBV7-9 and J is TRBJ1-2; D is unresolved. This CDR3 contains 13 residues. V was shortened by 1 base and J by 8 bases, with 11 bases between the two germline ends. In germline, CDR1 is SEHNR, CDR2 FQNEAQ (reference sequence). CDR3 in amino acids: CASSLGLFRGYTF. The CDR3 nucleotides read TGTGCCAGCAGCTTAGGCCTCTTTAGGGGCTACACCTTC. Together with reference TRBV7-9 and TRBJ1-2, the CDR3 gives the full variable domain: DTGVSQNPRHKITKRGQNVTFRCDPISEHNRLYWYRQTLGQGPEFLTYFQNEAQLEKSRLLSDRFSAERPKGSFSTLEIQRTEQGDSAMYLCASSLGLFRGYTFGSGTRLTVV.

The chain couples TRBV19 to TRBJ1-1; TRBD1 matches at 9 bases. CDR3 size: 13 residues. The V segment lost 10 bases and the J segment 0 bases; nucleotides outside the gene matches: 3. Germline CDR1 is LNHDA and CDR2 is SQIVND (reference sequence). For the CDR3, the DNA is TGTGCCAAACAGGGGGCTATGAACACTGAAGCTTTCTTT. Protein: CAKQGAMNTEAFF.

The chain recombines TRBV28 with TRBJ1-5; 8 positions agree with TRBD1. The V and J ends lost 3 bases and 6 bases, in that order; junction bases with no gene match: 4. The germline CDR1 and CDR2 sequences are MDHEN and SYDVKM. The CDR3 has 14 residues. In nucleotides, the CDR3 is TGTGCCAGCAGTTTCTCAGGGGGCACTCAGCCCCAGCATTTT. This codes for CASSFSGGTQPQHF. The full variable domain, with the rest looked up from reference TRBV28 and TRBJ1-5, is DVKVTQSSRYLVKRTGEKVFLECVQDMDHENMFWYRQDPGLGLRLIYFSYDVKMKEKGDIPEGYSVSREKKERFSLILESASTNQTSMYLCASSFSGGTQPQHFGDGTRLSIL.

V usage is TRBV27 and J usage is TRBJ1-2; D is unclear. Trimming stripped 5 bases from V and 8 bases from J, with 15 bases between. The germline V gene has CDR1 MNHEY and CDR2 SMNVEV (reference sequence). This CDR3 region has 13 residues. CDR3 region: CASSAGISWGYTF. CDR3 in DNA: TGTGCCAGCAGTGCCGGGATTTCCTGGGGCTACACCTTC.

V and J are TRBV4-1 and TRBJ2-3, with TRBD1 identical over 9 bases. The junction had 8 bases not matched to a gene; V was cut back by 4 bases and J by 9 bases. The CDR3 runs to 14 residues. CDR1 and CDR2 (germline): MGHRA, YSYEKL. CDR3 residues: CASSRDRGWGTQYF. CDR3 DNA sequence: TGCGCCAGCAGCCGAGACAGGGGGTGGGGGACGCAGTATTTT.

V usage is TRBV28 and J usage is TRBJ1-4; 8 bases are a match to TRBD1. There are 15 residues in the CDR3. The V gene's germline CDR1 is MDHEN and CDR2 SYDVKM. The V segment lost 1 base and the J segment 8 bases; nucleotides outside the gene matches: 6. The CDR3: CASSLSQGAREKLFF. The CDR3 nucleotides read TGTGCCAGCAGTTTATCGCAGGGGGCAAGGGAAAAACTGTTTTTT.

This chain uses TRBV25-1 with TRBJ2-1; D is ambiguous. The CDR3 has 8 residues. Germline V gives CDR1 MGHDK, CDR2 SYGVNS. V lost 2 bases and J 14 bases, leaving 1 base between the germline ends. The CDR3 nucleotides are TGTGCCAGCAGTGAAGAGTTCTTC. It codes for CASSEEFF.